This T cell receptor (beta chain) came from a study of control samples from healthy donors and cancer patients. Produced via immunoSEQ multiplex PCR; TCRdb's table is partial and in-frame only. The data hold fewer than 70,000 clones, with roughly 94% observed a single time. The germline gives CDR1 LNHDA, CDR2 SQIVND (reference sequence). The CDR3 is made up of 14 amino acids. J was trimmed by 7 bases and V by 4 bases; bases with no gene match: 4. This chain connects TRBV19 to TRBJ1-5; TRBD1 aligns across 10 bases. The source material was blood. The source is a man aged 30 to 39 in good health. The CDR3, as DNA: TGTGCCAGTAGTACCGAGGACAGGGGGCAGCCCCAGCATTTT. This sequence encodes CASSTEDRGQPQHF.